The 30 T cell receptor beta chains below all came from one sample that was sequenced in a study of memory CD4+ T cells and cytomegalovirus serostatus. Single viable CD3+CD4+CD8-CD45RO+ cells were sorted as the memory CD4+ T cells. TCRdb's copy holds only in-frame clones and misses some; the assay was immunoSEQ multiplex PCR. The sample holds over 45,000 clones, about four fifths seen once. The sequenced material came from memory CD4+ T cells from blood. Receptor source: an adult in good health and CMV-seronegative. Some clones in this sample may be carry-over from other donors' samples.

This chain links TRBV7-9 with TRBJ2-1, with 8 bases matching TRBD2. The germline CDR1 and CDR2 sequences are SEHNR and FQNEAQ (reference sequence). Trimming took 4 bases from V and 4 from J; bases not matched to a gene: 15. This CDR3 is built from 18 residues. Here the CDR3 DNA reads TGTGCCAGCAGCTACGGTGGGACTAGAGGAGTGGGATACAATGAGCAGTTCTTC. This sequence encodes CASSYGGTRGVGYNEQFF.

The chain recombines TRBV5-1 with TRBJ2-2; D unclear. Trimming stripped 2 bases from V and 6 bases from J, with 14 bases between. The CDR3 sequence is 15 residues long. Per germline, CDR1 SGHRS and CDR2 YFSETQ. This CDR3 reads CASSLPSMGSGELFF. CDR3 DNA sequence: TGCGCCAGCAGCTTACCCTCGATGGGTTCCGGGGAGCTGTTTTTT.

The chain joins TRBV5-1 to TRBJ1-2; D not certain. This CDR3 spans 15 amino acids. V gave up 3 bases and J gave up 4 bases, with 16 bases separating them. Germline loops: CDR1 SGHRS, CDR2 YFSETQ. CDR3 sequence reads: CASSSEGGFGYGYTF. The CDR3 nucleotides are TGCGCCAGCAGCTCCGAGGGAGGGTTTGGCTATGGCTACACCTTC.

CDR3 nucleotide sequence: TGTGCCAGCAGTTTGACGGCAGGGACCACTGATACGCAGTATTTT. It is translated as CASSLTAGTTDTQYF. This sequence joins TRBV27 and TRBJ2-3, with D possibly being TRBD1 or TRBD2 (5 bases each). Germline CDR1 MNHEY, CDR2 SMNVEV (reference sequence). V was cut by 3 bases and J by 6 bases, with 16 bases left in between. The CDR3 length is 15 residues.

The chain uses TRBV5-4 and TRBJ2-7; 8 bases agree with TRBD1. The CDR3 totals 15 residues. The germline V gene encodes CDR1 SGHNT and CDR2 YYREEE (reference sequence). The V and J ends lost 4 bases and 6 bases, in that order; junction bases with no gene match: 12. The CDR3 protein is CASSTSGTGVGEQYF. The CDR3 nucleotides are TGTGCCAGCAGCACCTCCGGGACAGGTGTTGGCGAGCAGTACTTC.

The chain uses TRBV19 and TRBJ2-3; D uncertain. This CDR3 is 15 amino acids long. The V end lost 9 bases, the J end lost 3 bases, and 19 bases lay between the germline ends. Germline CDR1 reads LNHDA; CDR2 reads SQIVND (reference sequence). The CDR3: CASSPLLTTTDTQYF. The CDR3 coding sequence is TGTGCCAGCTCCCCTCTCTTAACTACAACAGATACGCAGTATTTT.

This chain links TRBV10-1 with TRBJ2-5, with a tentative D call TRBD1 (5 bases). V was pared by 3 bases and J by 6 bases, with 11 bases between. This CDR3 spans 13 amino acids. Germline V gene lookup returns CDR1 WNHNN and CDR2 SYGVQD (reference sequence). The CDR3 coding sequence is TGCGCCAGCAGTGATAACAGGCAGAAGACCCAGTACTTC. Protein product: CASSDNRQKTQYF.

This rearrangement joins TRBV5-1 to TRBJ1-1, with a weak D call TRBD1 (5 bases). The germline gives CDR1 SGHRS, CDR2 YFSETQ. The CDR3 consists of 16 residues. V gave up 4 bases and J gave up 0 bases, with 16 bases separating them. This CDR3 reads CASSLTLQDLNTEAFF. CDR3 coding DNA: TGCGCCAGCAGCCTGACCCTACAGGACCTGAACACTGAAGCTTTCTTT.

The chain employs TRBV7-2 and TRBJ2-3; 10 bases are shared with TRBD2. The CDR3 is 17 amino acids. Germline V gene data show CDR1 as SGHTA and CDR2 as FQGNSA. The ends lost 2 bases at V and 3 bases at J; junction bases unmatched: 8. CDR3 residues: CASSLRTSGKSTDTQYF. CDR3 DNA sequence: TGTGCCAGCAGCTTACGGACTAGCGGTAAATCTACAGATACGCAGTATTTT.

The chain combines TRBV11-1 with TRBJ2-5; TRBD1 aligns across 7 bases. The junction had 4 bases not matched to a gene; V was cut back by 3 bases and J by 3 bases. Germline CDR1 and CDR2: SGHAT and FQDESV (reference sequence). This CDR3 region has 14 residues. In DNA, the CDR3 is TGTGCCAGCAGCTTTCACCAGGGGGAAGAGACCCAGTACTTC. It encodes CASSFHQGEETQYF.

The V call is TRBV5-1, the J call TRBJ1-4, with D unclear. V was shortened by 0 bases and J by 0 bases, with 6 bases between the two germline ends. This CDR3 is built from 15 residues. From germline, CDR1 is SGHRS and CDR2 YFSETQ. The CDR3 loop is CASSLGYATNEKLFF. The CDR3 DNA sequence: TGCGCCAGCAGCTTGGGATACGCAACTAATGAAAAACTGTTTTTT.

The V call is TRBV7-3, the J call TRBJ2-3; D is perhaps TRBD2 (7 bases). Germline-derived CDR1 and CDR2 are SGHTA and FQGTGA. The V and J ends lost 5 bases and 2 bases respectively, with 17 bases between them. The CDR3 covers 16 residues. CDR3 DNA sequence: TGTGCCAGCAGCGTAGGGGGGGCCGAAAACACAGATACGCAGTATTTT. Translated, it gives CASSVGGAENTDTQYF.

The rearrangement links TRBV18 to TRBJ2-7, with 9 bases aligning to TRBD2. The CDR3 is made up of 15 amino acids. Trimming removed 5 bases from V and 5 bases from J; junction bases left unmatched: 10. Germline V gene data show CDR1 as KGHSH and CDR2 as LQKENI. The CDR3 region has the DNA TGTGCCAGCTCAGCGGGACTAGCCAATTACAACGAGCAGTACTTC. It translates to CASSAGLANYNEQYF.

The chain links TRBV7-6 to TRBJ2-3; D ambiguous. V was clipped by 1 base and J by 4 bases, with 12 bases between them. Looked up from germline, CDR1 is SGHVS and CDR2 is FNYEAQ. CDR3 length: 15 residues. The CDR3 here is CASSLGRAMADTQYF. In DNA form, the CDR3 reads TGTGCCAGCAGCTTAGGACGGGCGATGGCAGATACGCAGTATTTT.

The chain uses TRBV30 and TRBJ2-7; the D gene could be TRBD1 or TRBD2 (6 bases each). The CDR3 covers 15 residues. Trimming removed 3 bases at V and 0 bases at J, with 15 bases between. Looked up from germline, CDR1 is GTSNPN and CDR2 is SVGIG (reference sequence). The chain's CDR3 is CAWRGWGASSYEQYF. CDR3 bases: TGTGCCTGGAGAGGTTGGGGGGCTAGCTCCTACGAGCAGTACTTC.

Here the CDR3 DNA reads TGTGCCAGCAGCTTAGACGAGGGGGAAGGCCGCGAGCAGTACTTC. Translating gives CASSLDEGEGREQYF. The genes are TRBV11-1 and TRBJ2-7, with D possibly being TRBD1 (6 bases). Germline V gene data show CDR1 as SGHAT and CDR2 as FQDESV (reference sequence). The CDR3 has 15 residues. Trimming removed 1 base from V and 6 bases from J, with 16 bases in between.

V and J are TRBV19 and TRBJ2-7, with 9 positions matching TRBD1. The CDR3 sequence is 14 residues long. The germline V gene encodes CDR1 LNHDA and CDR2 SQIVND (reference sequence). V lost 10 bases and J lost 6; bases outside the gene matches: 13. CDR3 region: CATATGTGSSEQYF. The CDR3 bases are TGTGCCACCGCCACCGGGACAGGGTCGTCCGAGCAGTACTTC.

This clone was counted a single time. At one end, the junction sequence differs from germline, possibly due to a read error. The rearrangement links TRBV7-7 to TRBJ1-5; D not certain. The length of the CDR3 is 13 residues. The germline CDR1 and CDR2 sequences are SSHAT and FNYEAQ (reference sequence). The CDR3 DNA reads as TGTGCTAGCAGCTTGGATGCGGGGCAGCCCCAGCATTTT. This gives the protein CASSLDAGQPQHF. Full variable domain (outside the CDR3, taken from reference TRBV7-7 and TRBJ1-5): GAGVSQSPRYKVTKRGQDVTLRCDPISSHATLYWYQQALGQGPEFLTYFNYEAQPDKSGLPSDRFSAERPEGSISTLTIQRTEQRDSAMYRCASSLDAGQPQHFGDGTRLSIL.

The chain employs TRBV7-2 and TRBJ1-1; D ambiguous. V was pared by 5 bases and J by 0 bases, with 7 bases between. This CDR3 comprises 13 residues. Germline V gives CDR1 SGHTA, CDR2 FQGNSA. The CDR3 DNA is TGTGCCAGCAGCCCCTACTTGAACACTGAAGCTTTCTTT. It yields the protein CASSPYLNTEAFF.

Points on this clone: One end of the junction is discordant with germline, which a read error may explain. The chain recombines TRBV7-7 with TRBJ2-1; D is possibly TRBD2 (5 bases). The germline gives CDR1 SSHAT, CDR2 FNYEAQ (reference sequence). CDR3 length equals 14 residues. The CDR3 sequence: CASSLERDSNEQFF. As DNA, the CDR3 is TGTGCTAGCAGCTTAGAACGGGATTCCAATGAGCAGTTCTTC.

The chain employs TRBV27 and TRBJ1-5; 7 bases map to TRBD1. The CDR3 covers 18 residues. Trimming at V came to 4 bases and at J to 1 base, leaving 13 bases not matched to a gene. Germline CDR1 reads MNHEY; CDR2 reads SMNVEV (reference sequence). In nucleotides, the CDR3 is TGTGCCAGCAGTTCGGGCAGACAGGGCGGGGGGAGCAATCAGCCCCAGCATTTT. Its protein is CASSSGRQGGGSNQPQHF.

The rearrangement links TRBV28 to TRBJ2-1; 8 bases match TRBD2. The V segment lost 6 bases and the J segment 0 bases; nucleotides outside the gene matches: 7. This CDR3 region has 16 residues. CDR1 and CDR2 from the germline V gene are MDHEN and SYDVKM. The CDR3, as DNA: TGTGCCAGCAGCCCGGGGGGGGGCCACTCCTACAATGAGCAGTTCTTC. It translates to CASSPGGGHSYNEQFF.

The chain joins TRBV29-1 to TRBJ2-7, with TRBD1 as a possible D gene (7 bases). With 1 base removed from V and 3 bases from J, the gap between germline ends came to 10 bases. Germline CDR1 and CDR2: SQVTM and ANQGSEA. CDR3 size: 13 residues. CDR3 region: CSVEAGGRYEQYF. The CDR3 region has the DNA TGCAGCGTTGAAGCAGGGGGGCGCTACGAGCAGTACTTC.

V is TRBV6-6 and J is TRBJ2-7; D gene unclear. Germline V gives CDR1 MNHNY, CDR2 SVGAGI (reference sequence). This CDR3 has 13 amino acids. V was clipped by 2 bases and J by 6 bases, with 11 bases between them. The CDR3 loop reads CASSYEGFGEQYF. The CDR3 DNA is TGTGCCAGCAGTTACGAAGGGTTCGGCGAGCAGTACTTC.

The V and J genes are TRBV9 and TRBJ2-6, with no clear D. Germline V CDR1 and CDR2: SGDLS, YYNGEE. The length of the CDR3 is 14 residues. Trimming took off 3 bases at V and 1 base at J, with 5 bases between the two ends. The CDR3 region is CASSDESGANVLTF. CDR3 nucleotides: TGTGCCAGCAGCGATGAGTCTGGGGCCAACGTCCTGACTTTC.

This rearrangement joins TRBV10-2 to TRBJ2-3; the D is unclear. Per the germline V gene, CDR1 is WSHSY and CDR2 is SAAADI. V was clipped by 3 bases and J by 1 base, with 2 bases between them. The CDR3 length is 12 residues. CDR3 bases: TGCGCCAGCAGTGATGGCACAGATACGCAGTATTTT. Translated, it gives CASSDGTDTQYF.

V usage is TRBV28 and J usage is TRBJ1-2, with a weak D call TRBD1 (5 bases). Deletions cut 5 bases from V and 4 bases from J, with 14 bases between. CDR1 MDHEN and CDR2 SYDVKM come from the germline V gene. This CDR3 comprises 14 residues. DNA for the CDR3: TGTGCCAGCAGTGCCCCGGGGACCTCCTATGGCTACACCTTC. Protein sequence: CASSAPGTSYGYTF.

The chain carries TRBV29-1 and TRBJ2-7; D may be TRBD1 (6 bases). Between the trimmed V and J ends, which lost 5 bases and 3 bases, there was a span of 23 bases. CDR1 is SQVTM, CDR2 ANQGSEA, per germline. The CDR3 contains 16 residues. The CDR3, as DNA: TGCAGCGTTAACGCGCATGCCAGGGGCGGATACTACGAGCAGTACTTC. This translates into CSVNAHARGGYYEQYF.

The genes are TRBV5-6 and TRBJ2-1, with D unresolved. CDR3 size: 13 residues. The V and J ends lost 5 bases and 7 bases respectively, with 13 bases between them. Germline-derived CDR1 and CDR2 are SGHDT and YYEEEE. Here the CDR3 reads CASRKGRWNEQFF. The CDR3 DNA is TGTGCCAGCAGAAAAGGGCGGTGGAATGAGCAGTTCTTC.

This chain uses TRBV2 with TRBJ1-3; no clear D. Germline values: CDR1 SNHLY, CDR2 FYNNEI. V dropped 7 bases and J dropped 2 bases, with 9 bases sitting between them. This CDR3 contains 13 residues. The CDR3 sequence is CASMADTGNTIYF. In DNA form, the CDR3 reads TGTGCCAGCATGGCCGACACTGGAAACACCATATATTTT.